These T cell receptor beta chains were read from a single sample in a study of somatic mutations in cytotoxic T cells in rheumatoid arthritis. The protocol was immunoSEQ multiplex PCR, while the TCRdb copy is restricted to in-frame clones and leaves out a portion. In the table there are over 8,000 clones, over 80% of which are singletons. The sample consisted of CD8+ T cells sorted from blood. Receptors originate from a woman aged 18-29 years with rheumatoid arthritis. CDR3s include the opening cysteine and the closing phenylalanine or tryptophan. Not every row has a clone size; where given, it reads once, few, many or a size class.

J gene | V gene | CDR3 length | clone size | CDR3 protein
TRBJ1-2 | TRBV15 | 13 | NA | CATSRDLGDGYTF
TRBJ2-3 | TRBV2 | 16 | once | CASKGSSAFATDTQYF
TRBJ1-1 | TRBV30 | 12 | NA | CAWSVYSLEAFF
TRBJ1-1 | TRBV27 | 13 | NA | CASSPGRNTEAFF
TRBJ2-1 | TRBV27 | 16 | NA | CASRIKSGGAFDEQFF
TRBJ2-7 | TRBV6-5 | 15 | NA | CASSPGGTYSYEQYF
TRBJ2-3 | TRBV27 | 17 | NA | CASSFGGSAPGTDTQYF
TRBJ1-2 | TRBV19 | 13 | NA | CASSIGTGYGYTF
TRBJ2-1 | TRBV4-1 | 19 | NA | CASSPLADESYGSYNEQFF
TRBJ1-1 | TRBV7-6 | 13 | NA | CASRLGQGTEAFF
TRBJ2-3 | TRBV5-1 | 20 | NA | CASSQASGGIVDTSTDTQYF
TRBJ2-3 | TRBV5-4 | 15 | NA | CASSLLREITDTQYF
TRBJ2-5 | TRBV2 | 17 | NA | CASSGNPGLAGVETQYF
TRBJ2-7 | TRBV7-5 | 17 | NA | CARSLEASGGCSYEQYF
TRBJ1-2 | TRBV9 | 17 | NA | CASSVGVAGLANYGYTF
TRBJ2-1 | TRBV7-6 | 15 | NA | CASSLGDSSYNEQFF
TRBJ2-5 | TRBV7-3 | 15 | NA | CASSTAGQAGETQYF
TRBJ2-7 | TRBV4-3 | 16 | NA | CASSQDRATGNYEQYF
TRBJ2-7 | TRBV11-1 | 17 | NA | CASSYGLAGEVTYEQYF
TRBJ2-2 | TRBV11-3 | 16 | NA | CASSWGLAASTGELFF
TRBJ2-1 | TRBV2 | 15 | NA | CAIPLVAGGLNEQFF
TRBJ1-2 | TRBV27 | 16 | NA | CASSKLAPQVPYGYTF
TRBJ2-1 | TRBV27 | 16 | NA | CASSLSALAGGWEQFF
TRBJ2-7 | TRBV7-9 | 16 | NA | CASSSRGQKQSYEQYF
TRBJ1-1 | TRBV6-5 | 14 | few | CASSYSGRGPEAFF
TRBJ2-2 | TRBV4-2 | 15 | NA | CASSQPGLYTGELFF
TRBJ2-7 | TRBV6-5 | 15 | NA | CASSYTGTGTYEQYF
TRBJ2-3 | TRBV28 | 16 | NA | CASSSFRGRSTDTQYF
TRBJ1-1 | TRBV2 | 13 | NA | CANLAGVGTEAFF
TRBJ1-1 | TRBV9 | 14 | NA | CASSPAPAGPEAFF
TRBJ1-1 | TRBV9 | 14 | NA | CASSPADRLVEAFF
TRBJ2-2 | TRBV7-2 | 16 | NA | CASSLRLAGGAGELFF